Detailed here is one T cell receptor beta chain. A much bigger clone sits one base away, suggesting this may be a read error. These data are taken from a study of identical twins. TCRdb re-called the 5' RACE reads with MiXCR, one entry per CDR3 protein. Counted here are 500,000 to 650,000 distinct CDR3 sequences, around 7.4% occurring once; the ten biggest clones make up 1.6%. J gave up 7 bases and V 7 bases, and 12 bases lay outside the gene matches. The CDR3 totals 15 residues. The germline gives CDR1 SGHRS, CDR2 YFSETQ. These data were likewise used in another study, on yellow fever vaccine responses in identical twins.

Sample: PBMCs. This TCR was recovered from a woman aged 18-29 years in good health. The V and J genes are TRBV5-1 and TRBJ2-1; 9 positions match TRBD2. CDR3: CASEDGGGAANEQFF. In DNA, the CDR3 is TGCGCCAGCGAAGACGGCGGGGGGGCGGCGAATGAGCAGTTCTTC.